This passage covers 14 T cell receptor beta chains from one sample sequenced in a study of preoperative IRX-2 immunotherapy in early breast cancer. Libraries were prepared by immunoSEQ multiplex PCR; TCRdb keeps only in-frame clonotypes and omits some of them. This table has tens of thousands of clones, roughly 96% appearing once. Described treatment: preoperative locoregional IRX-2 cytokine immunotherapy. The sample was taken from a patient treated with IRX-2 immunotherapy. These receptors all come from a human donor with breast cancer.

The V call is TRBV29-1, the J call TRBJ1-1; D not resolved. This CDR3 region has 10 residues. Trimming shortened V by 7 bases and J by 10 bases, and 13 bases separated the two germline ends. Per the germline V gene, CDR1 is SQVTM and CDR2 is ANQGSEA. The CDR3 sequence: CSAGGSLAFF. Here the CDR3 DNA reads TGCAGCGCTGGAGGTAGTCTAGCTTTCTTT.

The V call is TRBV6-5, the J call TRBJ2-1; 13 positions agree with TRBD2. V lost 6 bases, J lost 5 bases, and 4 bases stayed unmatched. Germline lookup yields CDR1 MNHEY and CDR2 SVGAGI. The CDR3 covers 15 residues. The CDR3, as DNA: TGTGCCAGCAGAACCGGGACTAGCGGGAACAATGAGCAGTTCTTC. Translating gives CASRTGTSGNNEQFF.

The J gene is TRBJ2-3, the V gene TRBV5-1; 9 bases align to TRBD2. V was pared by 2 bases and J by 5 bases, with 12 bases of the junction left unmatched. There are 17 residues in the CDR3. CDR1 is SGHRS and CDR2 is YFSETQ in the germline V gene. CDR3 in amino acids: CASSFEGSGGVRDTQYF. The CDR3 coding sequence is TGCGCCAGCAGCTTTGAAGGTAGCGGGGGTGTAAGAGATACGCAGTATTTT.

The chain uses TRBV18 and TRBJ2-2, with 8 nucleotides matching TRBD2. The V gene end was trimmed by 4 bases and the J gene end by 0 bases; junction bases not matched to a gene: 4. Looked up from germline, CDR1 is KGHSH and CDR2 is LQKENI. This CDR3 spans 16 amino acids. The CDR3, as DNA: TGTGCCAGCTCACTCACAGCGGGAGCGAACACCGGGGAGCTGTTTTTT. This codes for CASSLTAGANTGELFF.

V usage is TRBV5-1 and J usage is TRBJ2-5; no clear D. The CDR3 contains 14 residues. Trimming stripped 4 bases from V and 3 bases from J, with 13 bases between. The germline CDR1 and CDR2 sequences are SGHRS and YFSETQ. Here the CDR3 reads CASSLGVREETQYF. CDR3 sequence (DNA): TGCGCCAGCAGCCTTGGGGTAAGAGAAGAGACCCAGTACTTC.

This chain connects TRBV6-4 to TRBJ2-1, with TRBD2 matching 8 bases. The CDR3 extends over 15 amino acids. The junction had 6 bases not matched to a gene; V was cut back by 4 bases and J by 4 bases. Germline V CDR1 and CDR2: MRHNA, SNTAGT. CDR3 in amino acids: CASSARSGIYNEQFF. The CDR3 DNA is TGTGCCAGCAGTGCACGTAGCGGGATATACAATGAGCAGTTCTTC.

The J gene is TRBJ1-1, the V gene TRBV6-6; possible D gene TRBD1, 5 bases. Germline loops: CDR1 MNHNY, CDR2 SVGAGI (reference sequence). V was shortened by 4 bases and J by 2 bases, with 11 bases between the two germline ends. The length of the CDR3 is 14 residues. CDR3 nucleotide sequence: TGTGCCAGCAGTTCGGGACTTGTTAACACTGAAGCTTTCTTT. Its translation is CASSSGLVNTEAFF.

The V call is TRBV6-6, the J call TRBJ2-3; possible D gene TRBD1, 6 bases. Trimming took off 6 bases at V and 0 bases at J, with 10 bases between the two ends. In germline, CDR1 is MNHNY, CDR2 SVGAGI (reference sequence). The CDR3 contains 14 residues. CDR3 loop: CASRDSTSTDTQYF. CDR3 DNA: TGTGCCAGCAGGGACAGTACTAGCACAGATACGCAGTATTTT.

This clone was detected only once. CDR3 loop: CASSERNTDTQYF. In DNA form, the CDR3 reads TGTGCCAGCAGTGAAAGGAACACAGATACGCAGTATTTT. This chain uses TRBV6-1 with TRBJ2-3; no reliable D call. The V end was cut by 2 bases, the J end by 2 bases, with 5 bases between. The CDR3 consists of 13 residues. CDR1 and CDR2 (germline): MNHNS, SASEGT.

The DNA of the CDR3 is TGCGCCAGCAGCCTCGACAGGGGCACAGATACGCAGTATTTT. Translated: CASSLDRGTDTQYF. The rearrangement uses TRBV4-1 and TRBJ2-3; 7 bases agree with TRBD1. The CDR3 contains 14 residues. Germline values: CDR1 MGHRA, CDR2 YSYEKL. The V and J ends lost 4 bases and 1 base, in that order; junction bases with no gene match: 2.

CDR3 sequence reads: CASSFSSGGETQYF. CDR3 nucleotides: TGTGCCAGCAGCTTTTCAAGTGGGGGGGAAACGCAGTATTTT. The V and J genes are TRBV7-3 and TRBJ2-3; 7 bases agree with TRBD2. This CDR3 has 14 amino acids. CDR1 is SGHTA and CDR2 is FQGTGA in the germline V gene. V dropped 3 bases and J dropped 9; count of bases not matched to a gene: 9.

V gene TRBV15 combines with J gene TRBJ1-5; D is undetermined. Trimming stripped 1 base from V and 1 base from J, with 8 bases between. Germline V gene sequence: CDR1 LNHNV, CDR2 YYDKDF (reference sequence). The CDR3 runs to 15 residues. The CDR3 reads CATSRGEVSNQPQHF. For the CDR3, the DNA is TGTGCCACCAGCAGAGGGGAGGTCAGCAATCAGCCCCAGCATTTT. Combining the CDR3 with reference TRBV15 and TRBJ1-5 gives the whole variable domain DAMVIQNPRYQVTQFGKPVTLSCSQTLNHNVMYWYQQKSSQAPKLLFHYYDKDFNNEADTPDNFQSRRPNTSFCFLDIRSPGLGDTAMYLCATSRGEVSNQPQHFGDGTRLSIL.

This chain uses TRBV10-2 with TRBJ1-1; D possibly corresponds to TRBD1 (5 bases). This CDR3 has 15 amino acids. Germline V gene data show CDR1 as WSHSY and CDR2 as SAAADI. Trimming cost V 7 bases and J 5 bases, with 20 bases left between them. CDR3 residues: CASKWAGEEWTEAFF. CDR3 sequence (DNA): TGCGCCAGCAAGTGGGCGGGGGAAGAATGGACTGAAGCTTTCTTT.

This clone was seen a single time. This chain joins TRBV28 and TRBJ1-2; D is uncertain. V was shortened by 1 base and J by 8 bases, with 11 bases between the two germline ends. Per the germline V gene, CDR1 is MDHEN and CDR2 is SYDVKM. This CDR3 contains 13 residues. Written as DNA, the CDR3 is TGTGCCAGCAGTTTATTTGGGGTTGGGGGCTACACCTTC. Protein sequence: CASSLFGVGGYTF.